The 29 T cell receptor beta chains listed next were all sequenced from one sample in a study of cytomegalovirus exposure and HLA in healthy donors (dated by TCRdb to the late 2010s). Preparation of the library involved the immunoSEQ multiplex PCR assay. The multiplex PCR relied on a mix of 60 forward primers for TCR Vbeta segments and 13 reverse primers for TCR Jbeta segments. In TCRdb, the immuneACCESS table is reduced to in-frame sequences with V and J assigned. These tables do not hold every clone; where another copy was compared, an unresolved V gene accounts for under half, and the others remain unexplained. For this sample the table gives some 210,000 clones, of which around 86% were detected only once. The ten largest clonotypes hold over 1% of the sample. The sample was PBMCs. The source is a man younger than 40 in good health and CMV-seronegative.

V gene TRBV7-9 combines with J gene TRBJ2-5; tentative D call: TRBD2 (7 bases). CDR1 SEHNR and CDR2 FQNEAQ come from the germline V gene (reference sequence). The V and J ends lost 1 base and 1 base respectively, with 22 bases between them. The length of the CDR3 is 19 residues. The CDR3 sequence: CASSLEYPFAGAFQETQYF. In nucleotides, the CDR3 is TGTGCCAGCAGCTTAGAATACCCCTTCGCGGGGGCCTTCCAAGAGACCCAGTACTTC.

This chain joins TRBV7-9 and TRBJ2-4; D may be TRBD2 (7 bases). In germline, CDR1 is SEHNR, CDR2 FQNEAQ (reference sequence). The CDR3 runs 13 residues. V lost 8 bases, J lost 7 bases, and 15 bases lay in between. CDR3 DNA: TGTGCCAGCCGGCGTGAGGGGGGGAACATTCAGTACTTC. Protein product: CASRREGGNIQYF.

The rearrangement links TRBV7-9 to TRBJ1-1, with 7 bases matching TRBD1. CDR3 size: 13 residues. Germline CDR1 is SEHNR and CDR2 is FQNEAQ (reference sequence). The trim removed 2 bases at V and 8 bases at J, leaving 5 bases unmatched. CDR3 loop: CASSLSRTGEAFF. The DNA for the CDR3 is TGTGCCAGCAGCTTATCAAGGACAGGCGAAGCTTTCTTT.

With regard to this clone: At the DNA level, this CDR3 is encoded by other sequences in the same sample as well. The rearrangement links TRBV6-1 to TRBJ2-7, with 12 bases matching TRBD1. This CDR3 is built from 15 residues. Trimming at V came to 9 bases and at J to 6 bases, leaving 12 bases not matched to a gene. CDR1 MNHNS and CDR2 SASEGT come from the germline V gene. CDR3 amino acids: CASSTAGTGGVEQYF. DNA of the CDR3: TGTGCCAGTAGTACAGCCGGGACAGGGGGCGTCGAGCAGTACTTC.

The rearrangement uses TRBV5-1 and TRBJ2-7; maybe TRBD1 (5 bases). CDR1 and CDR2 from the germline V gene are SGHRS and YFSETQ. V gave up 2 bases and J gave up 0 bases, with 9 bases separating them. The length of the CDR3 is 14 residues. CDR3 loop: CASSFQGSSYEQYF. DNA of the CDR3: TGCGCCAGCAGCTTCCAGGGATCCTCCTACGAGCAGTACTTC. The full variable domain, rest sourced from reference TRBV5-1 and TRBJ2-7, is KAGVTQTPRYLIKTRGQQVTLSCSPISGHRSVSWYQQTPGQGLQFLFEYFSETQRNKGNFPGRFSGRQFSNSRSEMNVSTLELGDSALYLCASSFQGSSYEQYFGPGTRLTVT.

The rearrangement joins TRBV4-1 to TRBJ2-1; D ambiguous. This CDR3 has 14 residues. V was clipped by 1 base and J by 3 bases, with 7 bases between them. Germline assignment: CDR1 MGHRA and CDR2 YSYEKL. This chain's CDR3 is CASSQVRSYNEQFF. CDR3 coding DNA: TGCGCCAGCAGCCAAGTAAGGAGCTACAATGAGCAGTTCTTC.

V and J are TRBV11-2 and TRBJ2-6; TRBD2 is a possible D gene (7 bases). Germline assignment: CDR1 SGHAT and CDR2 FQNNGV. Trimming left V 8 bases short and J 3 bases short, with 14 bases between. This CDR3 is built from 15 residues. The CDR3 DNA is TGTGCCAGCGGAAGAGGGGGGGATGGGGCCAACGTCCTGACTTTC. This codes for CASGRGGDGANVLTF.

The chain carries TRBV27 and TRBJ1-5; D remains unclear. The V and J ends lost 6 bases and 0 bases respectively, with 9 bases between them. CDR3 length equals 14 residues. The germline V gene encodes CDR1 MNHEY and CDR2 SMNVEV (reference sequence). CDR3 coding DNA: TGTGCCAGCAGCCTAGCTTATAGCAATCAGCCCCAGCATTTT. It yields the protein CASSLAYSNQPQHF.

This rearrangement joins TRBV5-1 to TRBJ1-4; D may be TRBD1 (5 bases). The CDR3 contains 16 residues. Trimming removed 2 bases from V and 2 bases from J, with 13 bases in between. Looked up from germline, CDR1 is SGHRS and CDR2 is YFSETQ. The CDR3 DNA is TGCGCCAGCAGCTTAAACCCTGGGGGGACTAATGAAAAACTGTTTTTT. Its protein is CASSLNPGGTNEKLFF.

The chain carries TRBV28 and TRBJ1-5; D may be TRBD1 (6 bases). Deletions cut 5 bases from V and 0 bases from J, with 14 bases between. CDR1 is MDHEN, CDR2 SYDVKM, per germline. The length of the CDR3 is 16 residues. The DNA of the CDR3 is TGTGCCAGCAGTCCGCAGACAGGCAATAGCAATCAGCCCCAGCATTTT. This codes for CASSPQTGNSNQPQHF.

V gene TRBV27 combines with J gene TRBJ2-7, with D perhaps matching TRBD1 (5 bases). CDR3 length equals 14 residues. Germline values: CDR1 MNHEY, CDR2 SMNVEV (reference sequence). V dropped 3 bases and J dropped 2 bases, with 11 bases sitting between them. The CDR3 loop is CASSFPGKTYEQYF. CDR3 in DNA: TGTGCCAGCAGTTTTCCAGGGAAAACCTACGAGCAGTACTTC.

V is TRBV7-9 and J is TRBJ1-5, with a weak D call TRBD1 (5 bases). Germline-derived CDR1 and CDR2 are SEHNR and FQNEAQ (reference sequence). The CDR3 is 15 residues long. V gave up 5 bases and J gave up 2 bases, with 13 bases separating them. The CDR3 DNA sequence: TGTGCCAGCAGCGACACAGGTAACCGCAATCAGCCCCAGCATTTT. It is translated as CASSDTGNRNQPQHF.

The CDR3 nucleotides are TGTGCCAGCAGCTTCAGGGGTCCAGATACGCAGTATTTT. Its protein is CASSFRGPDTQYF. The V and J genes are TRBV7-2 and TRBJ2-3; D might be TRBD1 (6 bases). The CDR3 is made up of 13 amino acids. Germline V gene data show CDR1 as SGHTA and CDR2 as FQGNSA. V was shortened by 3 bases and J by 4 bases, with 8 bases between the two germline ends.

The rearrangement joins TRBV15 to TRBJ2-7; a weak D match, TRBD1 (5 bases). This CDR3 is 14 amino acids long. Germline CDR1 LNHNV, CDR2 YYDKDF (reference sequence). V was cut by 1 base and J by 2 bases, with 9 bases left in between. DNA of the CDR3: TGTGCCACCAGCAGAGGCAGGGTTACCTACGAGCAGTACTTC. Protein sequence: CATSRGRVTYEQYF.

This sequence joins TRBV21-1 and TRBJ2-1; no DNA check was done on the table's D call, TRBD1. TRBV21-1 represents a pseudogene. The CDR3 has 19 residues. Here the CDR3 reads CASSRQMKFFLSYDNEQFF. CDR3 DNA sequence: TGTGCCAGCAGCAGACAGATGAAGTTTTTTTTATCGTACGACAATGAGCAGTTCTTC.

The V call is TRBV29-1, the J call TRBJ1-2; 8 bases align to TRBD1. The CDR3 has 11 amino acids. Germline V lookup: CDR1 SQVTM, CDR2 ANQGSEA. V lost 4 bases to trimming and J lost 5 bases; unmatched junction nucleotides: 0. CDR3 in DNA: TGCAGCGTTGGACAGGGGTATGGCTACACCTTC. Amino acids: CSVGQGYGYTF.

The chain employs TRBV4-1 and TRBJ2-2; 8 bases agree with TRBD1. The CDR3 spans 15 residues. Germline trimming cut 4 bases from V and 1 base from J; bases unmatched to any gene: 2. Germline CDR1 MGHRA, CDR2 YSYEKL. This chain's CDR3 is CASSLGQGNTGELFF. Written as DNA, the CDR3 is TGCGCCAGCAGCCTTGGACAGGGGAACACCGGGGAGCTGTTTTTT.

The rearrangement joins TRBV5-4 to TRBJ2-1, with 15 bases that match TRBD2. The CDR3 is 16 amino acids. CDR1 SGHNT and CDR2 YYREEE come from the germline V gene (reference sequence). V lost 2 bases and J lost 6; bases outside the gene matches: 3. CDR3 bases: TGTGCCAGCAGCTTATTGGGACTAGCGGGAGGCAATGAGCAGTTCTTC. Protein sequence: CASSLLGLAGGNEQFF.

As for this clone: Germline and junction disagree at one end, which may indicate a read error. This sequence joins TRBV7-9 and TRBJ2-7; a possible D gene is TRBD1 (5 bases). The CDR3 runs to 11 residues. CDR1 SEHNR and CDR2 FQNEAQ come from the germline V gene (reference sequence). The CDR3 reads CSSSTKGLQYF. The CDR3 DNA is TGTTCCAGCAGTACAAAGGGGTTGCAGTACTTC.

In this sample, this clone turned up a few times. The chain is built from TRBV4-2 and TRBJ2-5; 9 positions agree with TRBD2. J gave up 5 bases and V 4 bases, and 14 bases lay outside the gene matches. The CDR3 length is 17 residues. The germline V gene has CDR1 LGHNA and CDR2 YNFKEQ. The CDR3 region has the DNA TGTGCCAGCAGCCTGTCTGTAGTAGCGGGGGTGGGGGAGACCCAGTACTTC. This gives the protein CASSLSVVAGVGETQYF.

The chain recombines TRBV7-9 with TRBJ1-1; D is perhaps TRBD1 (6 bases). V lost 0 bases and J 3 bases, leaving 11 bases between the germline ends. This CDR3 spans 15 amino acids. Germline values: CDR1 SEHNR, CDR2 FQNEAQ (reference sequence). CDR3 sequence reads: CASSLALSGDTEAFF. The CDR3 coding sequence is TGTGCCAGCAGCTTAGCTTTATCAGGGGACACTGAAGCTTTCTTT.

The V and J genes are TRBV2 and TRBJ2-7; D is perhaps TRBD1 (6 bases). CDR1 SNHLY and CDR2 FYNNEI come from the germline V gene. The CDR3 consists of 15 residues. V was pared by 4 bases and J by 5 bases, with 18 bases between. The CDR3 here is CASSGWDTGSHEQYF. CDR3 nucleotide sequence: TGTGCCAGCAGTGGGTGGGACACCGGCTCTCACGAGCAGTACTTC. The whole variable domain, filled in from reference TRBV2 and TRBJ2-7, reads EPEVTQTPSHQVTQMGQEVILRCVPISNHLYFYWYRQILGQKVEFLVSFYNNEISEKSEIFDDQFSVERPDGSNFTLKIRSTKLEDSAMYFCASSGWDTGSHEQYFGPGTRLTVT.

The rearrangement uses TRBV5-6 and TRBJ1-1; possible D gene TRBD1, 5 bases. Germline V gene lookup returns CDR1 SGHDT and CDR2 YYEEEE. This CDR3 is 16 amino acids long. V was shortened by 5 bases and J by 0 bases, with 17 bases between the two germline ends. The CDR3 reads CASSFWTGGMNTEAFF. The CDR3, as DNA: TGTGCCAGCAGTTTTTGGACCGGGGGTATGAACACTGAAGCTTTCTTT.

This clone has a single count. This rearrangement joins TRBV7-9 to TRBJ2-3, with 10 bases aligning to TRBD1. Germline V gene sequence: CDR1 SEHNR, CDR2 FQNEAQ (reference sequence). The length of the CDR3 is 16 residues. With 5 bases clipped from V and 6 bases from J, the junction kept 11 bases outside the gene matches. The CDR3 reads CASSESWTGGKDTQYF. The CDR3 DNA follows: TGTGCCAGCAGCGAATCCTGGACAGGGGGTAAGGATACGCAGTATTTT.

This clone has only one observation. The chain combines TRBV28 with TRBJ1-1, with 9 positions matching TRBD1. This CDR3 is built from 15 residues. V trimming: 5 bases; J trimming: 6 bases; junction bases outside the gene matches: 10. Per the germline V gene, CDR1 is MDHEN and CDR2 is SYDVKM. The CDR3: CASSTWDRAGSEAFF. Here the CDR3 DNA reads TGTGCCAGCAGTACTTGGGACAGGGCGGGGTCTGAAGCTTTCTTT.

V usage is TRBV30 and J usage is TRBJ2-2; 8 bases are a match to TRBD1. This CDR3 contains 15 residues. Trimming cost V 3 bases and J 7 bases; bases outside gene matches: 10. Germline assignment: CDR1 GTSNPN and CDR2 SVGIG (reference sequence). The CDR3 DNA reads TGTGCCTGGAGGAAACAGGGGGTAATATTCGGGGAGCTGTTTTTT. The encoded protein is CAWRKQGVIFGELFF.

The rearrangement uses TRBV19 and TRBJ1-3, with no clear D. The germline V and J ends were trimmed by 5 bases and 0 bases, with 8 bases remaining between them. CDR1 is LNHDA and CDR2 is SQIVND in the germline V gene (reference sequence). The CDR3 totals 14 residues. The CDR3 spells CASSEGGSGNTIYF. The CDR3 DNA reads TGTGCCAGTAGTGAAGGAGGCTCTGGAAACACCATATATTTT.

The chain is built from TRBV7-6 and TRBJ2-7, with D possibly being TRBD2 (6 bases). Per the germline V gene, CDR1 is SGHVS and CDR2 is FNYEAQ. The CDR3 is 12 residues long. Between the trimmed V and J ends, which lost 2 bases and 6 bases, there was a span of 8 bases. The CDR3 DNA reads TGTGCCAGCAGCTTACTGGGGGGCGAGCAGTACTTC. It codes for CASSLLGGEQYF.

The genes are TRBV2 and TRBJ1-2; TRBD1 agrees at 9 bases. The CDR3 sequence is 15 residues long. V lost 6 bases and J lost 2; bases outside the gene matches: 7. The germline V gene encodes CDR1 SNHLY and CDR2 FYNNEI. CDR3 bases: TGTGCCAGCAGGGGCGGGGACAGGGTGAACTATGGCTACACCTTC. Translation: CASRGGDRVNYGYTF.